The clone carrying this T cell receptor (beta chain) was found a few times. Antigen unknown. This record comes from a study of identical twins. A universal primer site came from template switching; cDNA carried unique molecular identifiers. TCRdb reprocessed the 5' RACE reads via MiXCR and lists one record per CDR3 protein. The sample contains 1.5 million to 2 million distinct CDR3 sequences, 25% to 35% of which appear only once. General study findings and limits: Modelling approaches yielded underestimates of out-of-frame TCR alpha sharing between monozygotic twins. Low generation-probability sequences were in excess among twin-shared out-of-frame alpha sequences.

The CDR3 length is 13 residues. Trimming shortened V by 3 bases and J by 1 base, and 5 bases separated the two germline ends. Germline-derived CDR1 and CDR2 are SGHTA and FQGNSA. V usage is TRBV7-2 and J usage is TRBJ2-3, with D unresolved. Sequencing was carried out using cord blood. This clonotype was obtained from a newborn girl in good health. The CDR3 region is CASSFKGTDTQYF. CDR3 nucleotides: TGTGCCAGCAGCTTTAAGGGCACAGATACGCAGTATTTT. The variable domain in full, with the rest retrieved from reference TRBV7-2 and TRBJ2-3, is GAGVSQSPSNKVTEKGKDVELRCDPISGHTALYWYRQSLGQGLEFLIYFQGNSAPDKSGLPSDRFSAERTGGSVSTLTIQRTQQEDSAVYLCASSFKGTDTQYFGPGTRLTVL.